Sequencing of this TCR beta chain was carried out in a study of OX40 agonist ivuxolimab in advanced cancers. General observations from the study: Circulating CD4+ and CD8+ T cells showed clonal expansion by week 6 at 0.1 to 3.0 mg/kg.

About this clone itself: The antigen remains undetermined.

TCRdb's table, derived via immunoSEQ multiplex PCR, lists solely in-frame clones and lacks some. There are over 60,000 clones in the sample; about 85% occur only once, and approximately 3.8% lies in the top ten. At cycle 4 day 1, cycle 7 day 1, and baseline, blood was sampled. CDR1 SGHKS and CDR2 YYEKEE come from the germline V gene (reference sequence). The CDR3 has 15 amino acids. Trimming cost V 2 bases and J 4 bases, with 16 bases left between them. The clonotype comes from an adult with an advanced solid tumor such as melanoma, head and neck, liver or kidney cancer. This chain connects TRBV5-5 to TRBJ2-7; no clear D gene. The sample was CD4+ or CD8+ T cells sorted from blood, taken in a trial of the OX40 agonist ivuxolimab. CDR3 region: CASSFSGRKSYEQYF. CDR3 nucleotide sequence: TGTGCCAGCAGCTTCTCAGGCAGGAAATCTTACGAGCAGTACTTC. Full variable domain (rest looked up from reference TRBV5-5 and TRBJ2-7): DAGVTQSPTHLIKTRGQQVTLRCSPISGHKSVSWYQQVLGQGPQFIFQYYEKEERGRGNFPDRFSARQFPNYSSELNVNALLLGDSALYLCASSFSGRKSYEQYFGPGTRLTVT.